This T cell receptor (beta chain) was found in a study of shared clonotypes between healthy human individuals. Whole-study context: CD4 naive and memory got three plates each, CD8 naive two, CD8 memory one. Notes on the study in general: Generally, naive subsets came out with larger estimated richness than memory subsets.

CD45RO-negative cells were positively selected for CCR7, leaving out terminally differentiated effector memory CD45RA+ cells. Details on this clone: Its antigen is unidentified.

The CDR3 has 15 amino acids. Germline CDR1 is MNHEY and CDR2 is SMNVEV (reference sequence). V was clipped by 5 bases and J by 3 bases; unmatched bases: 9. Generated by immunoSEQ multiplex PCR, the TCRdb table keeps only in-frame clones and is missing some. The table has some 2,100,000 clones, approximately 94% seen once. The specimen was naive CD8+ T cells from PBMCs. The V gene is TRBV27, the J gene TRBJ1-2; 7 bases are shared with TRBD1. The TCR sequence derives from a man between 18 and 35 years old in good health. Some clones in this sample may be carry-over from other donors' samples. The CDR3 here is CASSIRQGGYYGYTF. In nucleotides, the CDR3 is TGTGCCAGCAGTATCCGACAGGGTGGCTACTATGGCTACACCTTC.